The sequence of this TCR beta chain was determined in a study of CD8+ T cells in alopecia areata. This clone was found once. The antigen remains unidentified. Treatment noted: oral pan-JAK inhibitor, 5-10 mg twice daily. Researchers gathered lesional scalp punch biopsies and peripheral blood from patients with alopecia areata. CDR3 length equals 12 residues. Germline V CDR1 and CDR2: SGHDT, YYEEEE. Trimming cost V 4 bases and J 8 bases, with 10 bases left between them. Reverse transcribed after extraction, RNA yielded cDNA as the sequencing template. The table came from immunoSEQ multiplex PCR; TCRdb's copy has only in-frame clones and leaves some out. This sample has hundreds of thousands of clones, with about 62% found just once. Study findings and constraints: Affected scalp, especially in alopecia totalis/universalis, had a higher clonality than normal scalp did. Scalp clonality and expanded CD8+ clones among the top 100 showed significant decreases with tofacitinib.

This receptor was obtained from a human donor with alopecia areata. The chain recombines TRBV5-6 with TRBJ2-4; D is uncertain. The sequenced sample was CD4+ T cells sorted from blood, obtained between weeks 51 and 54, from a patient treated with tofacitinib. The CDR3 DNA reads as TGTGCCAGCAGCGGTAGGAACGACATTCAGTACTTC. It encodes CASSGRNDIQYF.